A selection of T cell receptor beta chains follows, all from one sample in a study of T-cell reconstitution after alpha-beta-depleted transplantation in children. TCRdb re-analysed the PCR reads in MiXCR, keeping a single row per CDR3 protein. The sample has a few hundred thousand distinct CDR3 sequences, 20% to 30% seen once; the top ten hold 4.8%. The sequencing here drew on PBMCs, mostly from graft donor cells, taken 360 days after TCRalphabeta/CD19-depleted stem cell transplant. These TCRs come from a female patient aged 2-15 years who had a stem cell transplant for congenital amegakaryocytic thrombocytopenia, so the T cells may come from the graft donor. The CDR3 runs from the conserved cysteine through the conserved F or W. The D gene is left open where the match is weak. Clone size appears in some rows only: once, few, many, or a class for an expanded clone.

clone size	D gene	V gene	J gene	CDR3 protein	CDR3 DNA
NA	NA	TRBV2	TRBJ2-5	CASGGADWQETQYF	TGTGCCAGCGGCGGGGCTGATTGGCAAGAGACCCAGTACTTC
many	NA	TRBV12-3/TRBV12-4	TRBJ2-2	CASSFNTGTGELFF	TGTGCCAGCAGTTTTAATACGGGCACCGGGGAGCTGTTTTTT
few	TRBD2	TRBV7-9	TRBJ2-7	CASSTTSGAYEQYF	TGTGCCAGCAGCACAACTAGCGGCGCCTACGAGCAGTACTTC
NA	NA	TRBV7-2	TRBJ2-7	CASSTKSEQYF	TGTGCCAGCAGCACGAAGTCGGAGCAGTACTTC
few	NA	TRBV7-9	TRBJ1-1	CASSPWVRLVGNTEAFF	TGTGCCAGCAGCCCGTGGGTCAGGCTGGTGGGGAACACTGAAGCTTTCTTT
few	TRBD1	TRBV29-1	TRBJ2-1	CSVDPHRGRRYNEQFF	TGCAGCGTTGACCCCCACAGGGGTCGGCGATACAATGAGCAGTTCTTC
few	NA	TRBV4-2	TRBJ2-7	CASSQELWWYEQYF	TGTGCCAGCAGCCAAGAATTATGGTGGTACGAGCAGTACTTC
NA	TRBD2	TRBV7-8	TRBJ2-1	CASSSRQVGLAGVNEQFF	TGTGCCAGCAGCTCCCGCCAAGTAGGACTAGCGGGAGTCAATGAGCAGTTCTTC
few	NA	TRBV24-1	TRBJ2-3	CATKTSTDTQYF	TGTGCCACCAAGACGAGCACAGATACGCAGTATTTT
NA	NA	TRBV20-1	TRBJ2-1	CSAGLTSNEQFF	TGCAGTGCTGGACTCACTAGCAATGAGCAGTTCTTC
NA	NA	TRBV2	TRBJ1-5	CASSAELNQPQHF	TGTGCCAGCAGTGCAGAACTCAATCAGCCCCAGCATTTT
NA	TRBD2	TRBV27	TRBJ2-3	CASSYSGGSTDTQYF	TGTGCCAGCAGTTATTCGGGGGGGAGCACAGATACGCAGTATTTT
NA	TRBD2	TRBV29-1	TRBJ2-2	CSVAVLAGAGELFF	TGCAGCGTTGCGGTTCTAGCGGGAGCCGGGGAGCTGTTTTTT
many	NA	TRBV12-3/TRBV12-4	TRBJ2-1	CASSGDSQFF	TGTGCCAGCAGCGGGGACTCTCAGTTCTTC
few	NA	TRBV4-1	TRBJ2-2	CASSQVGHLTGELFF	TGCGCCAGCAGCCAAGTGGGACACCTCACCGGGGAGCTGTTTTTT
few	TRBD1	TRBV2	TRBJ2-1	CATGTGVSYDPNEQFF	TGTGCCACAGGGACAGGGGTCTCGTACGATCCCAATGAGCAGTTCTTC
few	NA	TRBV4-3	TRBJ1-6	CASSQDLEGMRSPLHF	TGCGCCAGCAGCCAAGATTTGGAGGGCATGAGGTCACCCCTCCACTTT
NA	TRBD1	TRBV5-1	TRBJ2-1	CASSEGQGSYNEQFF	TGCGCCAGCAGCGAAGGACAGGGGTCCTACAATGAGCAGTTCTTC
many	NA	TRBV28	TRBJ2-6	CASSFRHSGANVLTF	TGTGCCAGCAGTTTCCGGCACTCTGGGGCCAACGTCCTGACTTTC
few	TRBD1	TRBV6-4	TRBJ1-1	CASSPRGRVNEAFF	TGTGCCAGCAGCCCCAGGGGGCGCGTTAATGAAGCTTTCTTT
NA	NA	TRBV5-1	TRBJ2-1	CASSVKGVRTYNEQFF	TGCGCCAGCAGCGTGAAGGGGGTCCGGACATACAATGAGCAGTTCTTC
NA	TRBD2	TRBV5-6	TRBJ2-3	CASSLVLLGEGTDTQYF	TGTGCCAGCAGCTTGGTCCTGCTTGGGGAGGGTACAGATACGCAGTATTTT
few	TRBD2	TRBV6-1	TRBJ2-1	CASSSGGQLAVHEQFF	TGTGCCAGCAGCTCCGGGGGTCAGCTAGCGGTACATGAGCAGTTCTTC
few	TRBD1	TRBV29-1	TRBJ1-5	CSVEDRFGQPQHF	TGCAGCGTTGAGGACAGGTTCGGGCAGCCCCAGCATTTT
NA	TRBD2	TRBV18	TRBJ2-1	CASSPTSGRYQFF	TGTGCCAGCTCACCAACTAGCGGGAGGTACCAGTTCTTC
few	NA	TRBV12-3/TRBV12-4	TRBJ2-3	CASTQSPRTQYF	TGTGCCAGCACTCAAAGCCCTCGTACGCAGTATTTT
NA	TRBD2	TRBV3-1	TRBJ2-1	CASSQAGRVRVSEQFF	TGTGCCAGCAGCCAAGCCGGGAGGGTCAGAGTGAGTGAGCAGTTCTTC
few	NA	TRBV20-1	TRBJ1-1	CSAREELNTEAFF	TGCAGTGCTAGGGAAGAGTTGAACACTGAAGCTTTCTTT